This T cell receptor beta chain was found in a study of lymphopenia after photon versus proton radiotherapy. Findings and limits, study-wide: After lymphocyte nadir, photon-treated repertoires showed oligoclonal expansion, especially CD8+ Temra. Under photons, naive T cells and diversity fell while effector/memory populations rose. Authors raise, but do not show, better survival with proton therapy. A bigger post-nadir fall in TCR diversity correlated inversely with survival time in deceased patients.

Germline CDR1 SNHLY, CDR2 FYNNEI. There are 14 residues in the CDR3. V was shortened by 3 bases and J by 7 bases, with 10 bases between the two germline ends. Clones were sequenced by immunoSEQ multiplex PCR, and TCRdb holds only the in-frame ones, with some missing. Counted here are approximately 7,300 clones, 85% to 95% occurring once; the ten biggest clones make up around 1.5%. For this clone: The target antigen is unknown.

The source of this sequence is a woman aged 45-65 years with cholangiocarcinoma. The chain combines TRBV2 with TRBJ1-6, with D perhaps TRBD1 (5 bases). Sequencing used peripheral blood, obtained from a patient treated with photon-based radiotherapy. Here the CDR3 reads CASSDQGSNSPLHF. The DNA for the CDR3 is TGTGCCAGCAGTGATCAGGGATCCAATTCACCCCTCCACTTT.